This record concerns one T cell receptor beta chain sequence. The data originate from a study of blood T cell repertoires in COVID-19. In germline, CDR1 is SGHTA, CDR2 FQGNSA. The CDR3 sequence is 13 residues long. Trimming removed 4 bases from V and 2 bases from J; junction bases left unmatched: 1. Measured with immunoSEQ multiplex PCR; TCRdb has only the in-frame clones, and not every one. The sample has approximately 210,000 clones, 75% to 85% seen once. The sample comprised PBMCs or T cells enriched from blood (not recorded which). The receptor comes from a middle-aged man who had recovered from COVID-19. The rearrangement links TRBV7-2 to TRBJ2-5; TRBD1 matches 7 bases. In nucleotides, the CDR3 is TGTGCCAGCAGCTCGGGACAGCAAGAGACCCAGTACTTC. Its protein is CASSSGQQETQYF.